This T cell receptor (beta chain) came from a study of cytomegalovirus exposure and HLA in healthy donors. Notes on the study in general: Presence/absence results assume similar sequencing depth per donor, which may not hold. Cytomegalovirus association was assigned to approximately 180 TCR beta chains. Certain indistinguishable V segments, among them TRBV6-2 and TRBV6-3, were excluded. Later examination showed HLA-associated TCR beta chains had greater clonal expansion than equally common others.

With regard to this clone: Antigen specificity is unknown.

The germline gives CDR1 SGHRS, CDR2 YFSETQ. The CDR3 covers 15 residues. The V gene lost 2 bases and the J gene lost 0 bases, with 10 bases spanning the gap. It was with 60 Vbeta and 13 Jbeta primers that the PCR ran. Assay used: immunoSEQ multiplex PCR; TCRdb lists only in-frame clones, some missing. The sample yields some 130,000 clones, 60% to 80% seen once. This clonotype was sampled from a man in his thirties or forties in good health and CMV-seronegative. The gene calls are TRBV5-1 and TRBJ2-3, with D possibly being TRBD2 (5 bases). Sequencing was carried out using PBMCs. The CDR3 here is CASSFAWESTDTQYF. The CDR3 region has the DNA TGCGCCAGCAGCTTCGCCTGGGAGAGCACAGATACGCAGTATTTT.